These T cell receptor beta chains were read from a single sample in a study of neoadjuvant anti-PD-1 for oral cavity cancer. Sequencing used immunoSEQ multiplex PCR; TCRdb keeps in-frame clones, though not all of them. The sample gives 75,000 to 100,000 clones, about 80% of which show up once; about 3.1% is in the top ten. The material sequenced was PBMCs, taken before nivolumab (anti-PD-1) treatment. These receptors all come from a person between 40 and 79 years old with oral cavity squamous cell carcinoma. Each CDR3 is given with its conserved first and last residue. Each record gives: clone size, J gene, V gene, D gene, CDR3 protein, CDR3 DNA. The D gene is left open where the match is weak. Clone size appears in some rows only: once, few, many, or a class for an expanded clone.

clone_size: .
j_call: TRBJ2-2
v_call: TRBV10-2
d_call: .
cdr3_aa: CASRPGPTGELFF
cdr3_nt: TGCGCCAGCCGGCCGGGACCTACCGGGGAGCTGTTTTTT

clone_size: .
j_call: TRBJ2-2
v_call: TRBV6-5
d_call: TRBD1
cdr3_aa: CASTRDRVNTGELFF
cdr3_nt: TGTGCCAGCACAAGAGACAGGGTGAACACCGGGGAGCTGTTTTTT

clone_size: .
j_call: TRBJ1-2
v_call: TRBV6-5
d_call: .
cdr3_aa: CASSYEGDGYTF
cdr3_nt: TGTGCCAGCAGTTACGAGGGGGATGGCTACACCTTC

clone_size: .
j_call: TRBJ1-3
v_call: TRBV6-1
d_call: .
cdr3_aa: CASSGARAWAGNTIYF
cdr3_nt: TGTGCCAGCAGTGGCGCCAGGGCCTGGGCTGGAAACACCATATATTTT

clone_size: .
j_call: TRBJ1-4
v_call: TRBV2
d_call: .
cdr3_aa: CASTPDLNEKLFF
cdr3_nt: TGTGCCAGCACGCCGGATCTTAATGAAAAACTGTTTTTT

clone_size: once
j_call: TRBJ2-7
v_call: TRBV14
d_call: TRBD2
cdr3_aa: CASSQAEREYEQYF
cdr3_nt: TGTGCCAGCAGCCAAGCGGAGCGGGAGTACGAGCAGTACTTC

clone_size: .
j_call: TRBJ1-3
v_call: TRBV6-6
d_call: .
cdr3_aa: CASSYWTYISGNTIYF
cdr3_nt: TGTGCCAGCAGTTACTGGACATATATCTCTGGAAACACCATATATTTT

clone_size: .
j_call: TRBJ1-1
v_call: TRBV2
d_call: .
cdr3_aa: CASTIGAGRTEAFF
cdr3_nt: TGTGCCAGCACCATTGGGGCAGGGAGGACTGAAGCTTTCTTT

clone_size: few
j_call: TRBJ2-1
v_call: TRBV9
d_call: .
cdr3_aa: CASSVEAGAFSGEQFF
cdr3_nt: TGTGCCAGCAGCGTAGAGGCAGGGGCCTTCTCGGGTGAGCAGTTCTTC

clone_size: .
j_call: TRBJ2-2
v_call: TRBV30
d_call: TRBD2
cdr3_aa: CAWIGSGINTGELFF
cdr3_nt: TGTGCCTGGATAGGCAGCGGGATAAACACCGGGGAGCTGTTTTTT

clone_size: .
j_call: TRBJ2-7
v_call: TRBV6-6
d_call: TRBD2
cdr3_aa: CASRPSGISYEQYF
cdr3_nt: TGTGCCAGCCGCCCCAGCGGGATTTCCTACGAGCAGTACTTC

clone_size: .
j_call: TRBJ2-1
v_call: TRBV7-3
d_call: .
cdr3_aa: CASSLGGLSYNEQFF
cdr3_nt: TGTGCCAGCAGCTTAGGTGGCCTCTCCTACAATGAGCAGTTCTTC

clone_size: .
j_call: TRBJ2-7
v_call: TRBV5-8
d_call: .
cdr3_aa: CASSFPYEQYF
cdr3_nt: TGTGCCAGCAGTTTTCCCTACGAGCAGTACTTC

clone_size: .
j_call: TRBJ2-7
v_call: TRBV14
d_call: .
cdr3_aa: CASSQAVVYEQYF
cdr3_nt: TGTGCCAGCAGCCAAGCGGTCGTCTACGAGCAGTACTTC

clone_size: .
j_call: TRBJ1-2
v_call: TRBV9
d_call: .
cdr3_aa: CASSVYMSYGYTF
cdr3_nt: TGTGCCAGCAGCGTATACATGAGCTATGGCTACACCTTC

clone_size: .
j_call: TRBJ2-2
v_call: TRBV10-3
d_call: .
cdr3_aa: CAITQPHGPNTGELFF
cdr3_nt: TGTGCCATCACACAACCACACGGACCGAACACCGGGGAGCTGTTTTTT

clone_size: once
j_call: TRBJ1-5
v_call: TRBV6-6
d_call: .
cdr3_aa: CASSWPGAGNQPQHF
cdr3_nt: TGTGCCAGCAGTTGGCCGGGGGCGGGCAATCAGCCCCAGCATTTT

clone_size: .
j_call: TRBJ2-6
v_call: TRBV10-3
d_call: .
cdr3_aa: CAISESGAGANVLTF
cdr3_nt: TGTGCCATCAGTGAGTCCGGGGCTGGGGCCAACGTCCTGACTTTC

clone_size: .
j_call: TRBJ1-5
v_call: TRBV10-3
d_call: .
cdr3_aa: CAISEGADNQPQHF
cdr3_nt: TGTGCCATCAGTGAGGGGGCTGACAACCAGCCCCAGCATTTT

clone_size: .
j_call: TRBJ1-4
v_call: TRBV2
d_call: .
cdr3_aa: CASTTEATNEKLFF
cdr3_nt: TGTGCCAGCACTACGGAGGCAACTAATGAAAAACTGTTTTTT

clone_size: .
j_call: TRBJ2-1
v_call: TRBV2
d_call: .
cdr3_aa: CASGGGIGEQFF
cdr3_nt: TGTGCCAGCGGGGGCGGGATAGGCGAGCAGTTCTTC

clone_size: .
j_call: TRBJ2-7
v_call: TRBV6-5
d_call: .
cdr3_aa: CASSSSALGGTYEQYF
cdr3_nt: TGTGCCAGCAGTTCCAGCGCTCTAGGAGGTACCTACGAGCAGTACTTC

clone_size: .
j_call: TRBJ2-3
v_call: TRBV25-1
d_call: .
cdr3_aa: CASGFTDTQYF
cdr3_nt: TGTGCCAGCGGCTTCACAGATACGCAGTATTTT

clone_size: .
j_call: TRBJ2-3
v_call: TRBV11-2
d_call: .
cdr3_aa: CASWSDTQYF
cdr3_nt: TGTGCCAGCTGGTCGGATACGCAGTATTTT

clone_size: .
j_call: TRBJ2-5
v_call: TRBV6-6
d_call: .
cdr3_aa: CASMKYQETQYF
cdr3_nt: TGTGCCAGCATGAAGTACCAAGAGACCCAGTACTTC

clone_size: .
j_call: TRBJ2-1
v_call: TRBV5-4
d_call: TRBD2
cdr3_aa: CASSPGTGLASGRYEQFF
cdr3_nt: TGTGCCAGCAGCCCCGGGACCGGGCTGGCTAGCGGGAGATATGAGCAGTTCTTC

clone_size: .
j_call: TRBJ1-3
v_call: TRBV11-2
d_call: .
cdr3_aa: CASSLEWGSGNTIYF
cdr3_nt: TGTGCCAGCAGCTTAGAATGGGGATCCGGAAACACCATATATTTT

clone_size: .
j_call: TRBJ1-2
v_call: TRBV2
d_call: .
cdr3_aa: CASSLGQNYGYTF
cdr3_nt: TGTGCCAGCAGCCTAGGACAGAACTATGGCTACACCTTC

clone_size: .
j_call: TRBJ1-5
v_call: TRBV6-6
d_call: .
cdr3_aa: CASSHGDSNQPQHF
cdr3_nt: TGTGCCAGCAGCCACGGGGATAGCAATCAGCCCCAGCATTTT

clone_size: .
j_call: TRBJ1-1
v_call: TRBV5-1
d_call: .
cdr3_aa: CASSLKDWNTEAFF
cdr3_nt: TGCGCCAGCAGCTTGAAGGATTGGAACACTGAAGCTTTCTTT

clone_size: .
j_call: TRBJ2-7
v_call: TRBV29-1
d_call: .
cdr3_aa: CSAVGTGSVNEQYF
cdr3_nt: TGCAGCGCAGTTGGGACGGGGAGTGTGAACGAGCAGTACTTC

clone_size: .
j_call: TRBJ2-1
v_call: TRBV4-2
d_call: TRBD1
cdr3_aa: CASSQETTGINNEQFF
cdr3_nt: TGTGCCAGCAGCCAAGAAACGACAGGGATCAACAATGAGCAGTTCTTC

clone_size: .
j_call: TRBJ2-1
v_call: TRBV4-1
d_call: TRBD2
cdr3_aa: CASSQALAGVVNEQFF
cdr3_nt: TGCGCCAGCAGCCAGGCACTAGCGGGAGTAGTCAATGAGCAGTTCTTC

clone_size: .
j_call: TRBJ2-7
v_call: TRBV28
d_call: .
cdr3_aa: CASSYLTGRNSYEQYF
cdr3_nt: TGTGCCAGCAGTTACCTCACGGGACGCAACTCCTACGAGCAGTACTTC

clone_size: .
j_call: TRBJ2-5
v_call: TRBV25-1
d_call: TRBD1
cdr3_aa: CASTFGTGEETQYF
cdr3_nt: TGTGCCAGCACCTTCGGGACAGGGGAAGAGACCCAGTACTTC

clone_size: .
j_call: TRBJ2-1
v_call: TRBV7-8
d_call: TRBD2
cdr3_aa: CASSLTGRAGSNEQFF
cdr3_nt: TGTGCCAGCAGCTTAACTGGGAGGGCCGGTTCCAATGAGCAGTTCTTC

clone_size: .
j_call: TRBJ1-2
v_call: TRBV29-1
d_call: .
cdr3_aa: CSVRDTGSPYGYTF
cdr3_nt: TGCAGCGTTCGTGATACAGGGAGCCCTTATGGCTACACCTTC

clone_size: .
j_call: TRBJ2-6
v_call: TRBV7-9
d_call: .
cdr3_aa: CASSLDRQSGANVLTF
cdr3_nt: TGTGCCAGCAGCTTAGATCGGCAGTCTGGGGCCAACGTCCTGACTTTC

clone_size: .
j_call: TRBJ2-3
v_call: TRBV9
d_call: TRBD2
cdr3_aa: CASSVMTGGPSDTQYF
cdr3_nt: TGTGCCAGCAGCGTAATGACGGGAGGGCCATCAGATACGCAGTATTTT

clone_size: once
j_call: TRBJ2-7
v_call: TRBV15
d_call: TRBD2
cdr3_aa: CATSRDFGRGGYEQYF
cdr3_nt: TGTGCCACCAGCAGAGACTTCGGACGGGGAGGGTACGAGCAGTACTTC

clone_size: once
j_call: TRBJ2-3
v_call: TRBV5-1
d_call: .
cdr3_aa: CASSLDTTTDTQYF
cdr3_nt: TGCGCCAGCAGCTTGGACACTACCACAGATACGCAGTATTTT

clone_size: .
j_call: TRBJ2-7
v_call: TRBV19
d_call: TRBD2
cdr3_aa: CASGVGAGAVEQYF
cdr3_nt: TGTGCCAGTGGAGTGGGAGCGGGAGCCGTCGAGCAGTACTTC

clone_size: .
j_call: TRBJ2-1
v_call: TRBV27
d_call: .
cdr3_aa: CASSSGGAGVYNEQFF
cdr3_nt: TGTGCCAGCTCCTCCGGTGGGGCGGGCGTCTACAATGAGCAGTTCTTC

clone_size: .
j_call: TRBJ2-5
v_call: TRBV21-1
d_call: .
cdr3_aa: CASSKGGREGETQYF
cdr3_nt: TGTGCCAGCAGCAAAGGCGGGAGGGAGGGAGAGACCCAGTACTTC

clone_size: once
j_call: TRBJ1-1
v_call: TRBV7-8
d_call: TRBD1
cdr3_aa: CASSSAYMGQGRAFF
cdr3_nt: TGTGCCAGCAGCTCGGCATATATGGGACAGGGGAGAGCTTTCTTT

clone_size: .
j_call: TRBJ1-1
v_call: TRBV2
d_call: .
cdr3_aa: CASSIGQLNTEAFF
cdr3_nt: TGTGCCAGCAGTATCGGACAGTTAAACACTGAAGCTTTCTTT

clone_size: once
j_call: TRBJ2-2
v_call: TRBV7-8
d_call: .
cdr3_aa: CASSYDSMYTGELFF
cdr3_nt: TGTGCCAGCAGCTACGACAGTATGTACACCGGGGAGCTGTTTTTT

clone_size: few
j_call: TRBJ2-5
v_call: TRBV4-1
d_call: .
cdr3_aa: CASSQVQGGETQYF
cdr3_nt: TGCGCCAGCAGCCAAGTTCAGGGCGGGGAGACCCAGTACTTC

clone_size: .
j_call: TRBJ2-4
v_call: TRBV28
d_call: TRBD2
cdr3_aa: CASSPPGGRYIQYF
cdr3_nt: TGTGCCAGCAGTCCCCCCGGCGGGAGATACATTCAGTACTTC

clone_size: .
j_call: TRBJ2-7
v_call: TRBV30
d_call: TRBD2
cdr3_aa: CAWRGDTGTSGRDEQYF
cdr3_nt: TGTGCCTGGAGGGGGGACACCGGGACTAGCGGGAGGGACGAGCAGTACTTC

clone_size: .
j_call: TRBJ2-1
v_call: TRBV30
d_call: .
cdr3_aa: CAWSDGGRAQGNEQFF
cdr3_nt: TGTGCCTGGAGTGATGGGGGACGGGCCCAAGGAAATGAGCAGTTCTTC

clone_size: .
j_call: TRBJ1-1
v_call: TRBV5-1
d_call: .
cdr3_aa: CASSLAAPMNTEAFF
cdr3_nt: TGCGCCAGCAGCCTTGCCGCGCCTATGAACACTGAAGCTTTCTTT

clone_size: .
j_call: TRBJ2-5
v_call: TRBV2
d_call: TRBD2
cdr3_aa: CASGTSGRETQYF
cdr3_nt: TGTGCCAGCGGAACTAGCGGGAGGGAGACCCAGTACTTC

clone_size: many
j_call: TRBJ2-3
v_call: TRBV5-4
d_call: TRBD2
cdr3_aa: CASSSGLAGSTDTQYF
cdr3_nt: TGTGCCAGCAGCTCCGGACTAGCGGGAAGTACAGATACGCAGTATTTT

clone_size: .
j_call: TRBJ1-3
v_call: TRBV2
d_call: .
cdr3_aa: CASSLHIGGGNTIYF
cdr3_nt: TGTGCCAGCAGTCTCCATATCGGAGGGGGAAACACCATATATTTT

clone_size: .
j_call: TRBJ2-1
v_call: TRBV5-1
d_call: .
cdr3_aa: CASSIFQGEQFF
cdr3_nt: TGCGCCAGCAGCATTTTCCAGGGAGAGCAGTTCTTC

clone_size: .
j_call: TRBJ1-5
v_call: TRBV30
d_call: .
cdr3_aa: CAWSGWGNQPQHF
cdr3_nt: TGTGCCTGGAGTGGATGGGGCAATCAGCCCCAGCATTTT